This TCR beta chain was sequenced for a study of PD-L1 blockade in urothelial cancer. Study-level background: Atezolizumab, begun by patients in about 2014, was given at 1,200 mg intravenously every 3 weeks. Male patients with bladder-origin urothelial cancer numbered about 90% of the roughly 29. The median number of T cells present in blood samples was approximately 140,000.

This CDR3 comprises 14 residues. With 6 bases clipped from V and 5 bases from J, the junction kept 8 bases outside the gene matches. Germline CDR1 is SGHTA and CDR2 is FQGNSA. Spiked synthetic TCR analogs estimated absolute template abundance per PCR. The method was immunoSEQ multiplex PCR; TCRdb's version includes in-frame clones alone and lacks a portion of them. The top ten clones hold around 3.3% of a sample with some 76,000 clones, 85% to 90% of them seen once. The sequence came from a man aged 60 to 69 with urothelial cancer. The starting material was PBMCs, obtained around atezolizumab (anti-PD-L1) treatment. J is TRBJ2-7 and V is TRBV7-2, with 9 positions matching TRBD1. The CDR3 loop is CASSIGQGFHEQYF. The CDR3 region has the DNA TGTGCCAGCAGTATTGGACAGGGGTTCCACGAGCAGTACTTC.